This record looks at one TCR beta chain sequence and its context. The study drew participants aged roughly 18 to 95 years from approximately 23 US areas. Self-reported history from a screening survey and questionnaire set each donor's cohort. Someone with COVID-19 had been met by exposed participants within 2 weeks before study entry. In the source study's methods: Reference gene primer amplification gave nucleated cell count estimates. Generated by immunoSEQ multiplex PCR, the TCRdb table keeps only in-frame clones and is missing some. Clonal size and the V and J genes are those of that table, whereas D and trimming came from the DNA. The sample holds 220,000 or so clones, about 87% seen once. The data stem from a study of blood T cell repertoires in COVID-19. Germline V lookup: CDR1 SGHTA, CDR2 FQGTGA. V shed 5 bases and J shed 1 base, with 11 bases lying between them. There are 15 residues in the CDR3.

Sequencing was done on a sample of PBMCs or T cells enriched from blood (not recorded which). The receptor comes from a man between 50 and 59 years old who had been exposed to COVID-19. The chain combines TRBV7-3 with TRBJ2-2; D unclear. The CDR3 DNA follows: TGTGCCAGCAGCCCCTTCCCCGGGAACACCGGGGAGCTGTTTTTT. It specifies CASSPFPGNTGELFF.